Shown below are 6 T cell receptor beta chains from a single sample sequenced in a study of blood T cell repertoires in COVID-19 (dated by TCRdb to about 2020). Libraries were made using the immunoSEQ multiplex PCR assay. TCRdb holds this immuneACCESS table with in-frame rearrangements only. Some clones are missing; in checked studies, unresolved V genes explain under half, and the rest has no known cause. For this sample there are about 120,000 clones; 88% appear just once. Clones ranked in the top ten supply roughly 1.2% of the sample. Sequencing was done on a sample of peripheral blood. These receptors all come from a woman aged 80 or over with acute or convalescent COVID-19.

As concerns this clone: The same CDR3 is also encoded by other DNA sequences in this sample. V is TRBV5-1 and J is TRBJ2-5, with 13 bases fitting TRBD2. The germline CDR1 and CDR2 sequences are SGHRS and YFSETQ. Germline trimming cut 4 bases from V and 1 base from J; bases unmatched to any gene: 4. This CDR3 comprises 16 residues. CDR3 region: CASSPGLAGAQETQYF. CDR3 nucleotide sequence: TGCGCCAGCAGCCCCGGACTAGCGGGGGCCCAAGAGACCCAGTACTTC.

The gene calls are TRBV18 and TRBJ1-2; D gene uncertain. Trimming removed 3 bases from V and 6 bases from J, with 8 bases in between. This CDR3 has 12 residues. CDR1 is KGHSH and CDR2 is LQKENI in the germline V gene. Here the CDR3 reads CASSPEGNGYTF. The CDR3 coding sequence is TGTGCCAGCTCACCTGAGGGAAATGGCTACACCTTC.

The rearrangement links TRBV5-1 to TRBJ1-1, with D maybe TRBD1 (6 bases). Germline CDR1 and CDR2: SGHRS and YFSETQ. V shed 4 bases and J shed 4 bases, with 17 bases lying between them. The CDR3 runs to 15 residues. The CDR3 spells CASSTSNRVGTEAFF. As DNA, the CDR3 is TGCGCCAGCAGCACCTCAAACAGGGTCGGCACTGAAGCTTTCTTT.

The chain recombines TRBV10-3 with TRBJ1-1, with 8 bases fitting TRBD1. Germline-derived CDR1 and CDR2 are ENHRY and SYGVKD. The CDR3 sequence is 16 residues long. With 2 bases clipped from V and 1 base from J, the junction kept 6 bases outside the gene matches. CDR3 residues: CAISEGGQGRNTEAFF. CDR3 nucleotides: TGTGCCATCAGTGAGGGCGGACAGGGTAGGAACACTGAAGCTTTCTTT.

CDR3 residues: CASSPGTVYNEQFF. CDR3 DNA sequence: TGTGCCAGCAGCCCCGGGACAGTCTACAATGAGCAGTTCTTC. This chain uses TRBV3-1 (or the pseudogene TRBV3-2) with TRBJ2-1, with 7 nucleotides matching TRBD1. The V and J ends lost 4 bases and 3 bases, in that order; junction bases with no gene match: 3. Germline loops: CDR1 LGHDT, CDR2 YNNKEL (reference sequence). The CDR3 loop spans 14 amino acids.

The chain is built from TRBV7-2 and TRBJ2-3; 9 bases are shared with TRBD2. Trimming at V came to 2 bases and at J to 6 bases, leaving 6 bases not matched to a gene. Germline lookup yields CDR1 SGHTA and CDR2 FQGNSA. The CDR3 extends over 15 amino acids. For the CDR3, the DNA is TGTGCCAGCAGCTTATATACGGGGACTAGCGATACGCAGTATTTT. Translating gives CASSLYTGTSDTQYF.